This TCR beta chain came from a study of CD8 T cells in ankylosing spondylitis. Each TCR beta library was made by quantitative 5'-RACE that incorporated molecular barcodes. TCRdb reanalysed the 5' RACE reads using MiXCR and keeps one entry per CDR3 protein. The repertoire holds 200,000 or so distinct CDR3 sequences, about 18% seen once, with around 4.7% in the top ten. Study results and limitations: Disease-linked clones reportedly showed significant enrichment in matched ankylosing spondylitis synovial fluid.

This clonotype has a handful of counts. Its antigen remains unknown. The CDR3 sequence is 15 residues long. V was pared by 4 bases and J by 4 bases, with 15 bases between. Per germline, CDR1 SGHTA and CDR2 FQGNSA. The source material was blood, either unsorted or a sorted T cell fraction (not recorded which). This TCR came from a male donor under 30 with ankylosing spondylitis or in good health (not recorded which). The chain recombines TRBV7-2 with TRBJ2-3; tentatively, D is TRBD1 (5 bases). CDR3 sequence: CASSSSATDPDTQYF. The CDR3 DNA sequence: TGTGCCAGCAGCTCCAGTGCGACAGACCCAGATACGCAGTATTTT.